This T cell receptor (beta chain) is from a study of OX40 agonist ivuxolimab in advanced cancers. As for the study in general: A male proportion of about 84% was recorded, with mean age approximately 64 years and range 23 to 79. A history of anti-PD-1, anti-PD-L1 or anti-CTLA-4 therapy was acceptable, and approximately 39% had some. Regarding the study as a whole: Fewer expanded clones were found on average in CD4+ than in CD8+ T cells.

Only in-frame clones appear in the TCRdb table, and some are missing; sequencing was by immunoSEQ multiplex PCR. The sample has around 42,000 clones; 70% to 90% are singletons. Deletions cut 2 bases from V and 7 bases from J, with 12 bases between. CDR1 and CDR2 from the germline V gene are MNHEY and SVGAGI. The CDR3 has 13 residues. The count of this clone is one. Its specificity is not known. This chain connects TRBV6-5 to TRBJ2-7; D might be TRBD2 (6 bases). The TCR sequence derives from an adult with an advanced solid tumor such as melanoma, head and neck, liver or kidney cancer. The material was CD4+ or CD8+ T cells sorted from blood, obtained in a trial of the OX40 agonist ivuxolimab. CDR3 region: CASSYPASEEQYF. DNA for the CDR3: TGTGCCAGCAGTTACCCGGCTAGCGAAGAGCAGTACTTC.